This section outlines one T cell receptor beta chain sequence together with its context. The antigen remains undetermined. The data were taken from a study of shared clonotypes between healthy human individuals. The study's findings and limits: Among four donors, roughly 5% of naive CD4 clonotypes were found in common.

The junction had 7 bases not matched to a gene; V was cut back by 4 bases and J by 5 bases. From germline, CDR1 is MNHNS and CDR2 SASEGT. The CDR3 is 15 residues long. Data came from immunoSEQ multiplex PCR; TCRdb stores just in-frame clones and leaves some out. This table has 980,000 or so clones, 76% appearing once. The TCR comes from a man aged 18 to 29 in good health. The material sequenced was memory CD4+ T cells sorted from blood. The subset: CD45RA-negative fraction. The gene calls are TRBV6-1 and TRBJ1-5; 8 nucleotides line up with TRBD1. The CDR3 nucleotides are TGTGCCAGCAGTGTAAAACAGGGGGGCTATCAGCCCCAGCATTTT. Protein: CASSVKQGGYQPQHF.